This T cell receptor beta chain was identified in a study of blood T cell repertoires in COVID-19. At the level of the study: Italy, Spain and the United States were the sources of the convalescent and acute COVID-19 samples.

Profiled with immunoSEQ multiplex PCR; TCRdb holds only in-frame clones, not every one. Among 100,000 to 150,000 clones listed, over 80% were seen once. Germline lookup yields CDR1 MGHRA and CDR2 YSYEKL. The V gene end was trimmed by 0 bases and the J gene end by 4 bases; junction bases not matched to a gene: 7. The CDR3 has 17 amino acids. The source of this sequence is a woman in her 70s with acute or convalescent COVID-19. The rearrangement links TRBV4-1 to TRBJ2-2; 8 positions match TRBD1. The sequencing input was peripheral blood. This chain's CDR3 is CASSQDQGARITGELFF. The CDR3 DNA reads as TGCGCCAGCAGCCAAGATCAGGGGGCGCGGATCACCGGGGAGCTGTTTTTT.